These 27 T cell receptor beta chains originate from one sample sequenced in a study of naive CD8 T cells in extremely preterm neonates. Assay: immunoSEQ multiplex PCR; the TCRdb copy retains only in-frame clones and omits some. The sample lists a few thousand clones, approximately 97% occurring once. Cord blood came from elective full-term cesareans at about 35-42 weeks without labor or membrane rupture. The specimen was naive CD8+ T cells from cord blood. Source of these receptors: a newborn in good health.

The chain recombines TRBV7-8 with TRBJ2-2, with 12 bases matching TRBD2. Germline V CDR1 and CDR2: SGHVS, FQNEAQ. Trimming cost V 4 bases and J 7 bases; bases outside gene matches: 10. The CDR3 sequence is 17 residues long. For the CDR3, the DNA is TGTGCCAGCAGCTCACCCCCTAGCGGGGGGGCTAGCGGGGAGCTGTTTTTT. Amino acid sequence: CASSSPPSGGASGELFF.

This rearrangement joins TRBV7-9 to TRBJ2-7; D gene uncertain. V shed 2 bases and J shed 4 bases, with 12 bases lying between them. Germline V CDR1 and CDR2: SEHNR, FQNEAQ (reference sequence). CDR3 length: 14 amino acids. CDR3 in DNA: TGTGCCAGCAGCTTACCCGGGTACGGTTACGAGCAGTACTTC. This gives the protein CASSLPGYGYEQYF.

The chain couples TRBV4-1 to TRBJ1-3, with D maybe TRBD1 (5 bases). V lost 0 bases to trimming and J lost 7 bases, with 16 bases between them. The CDR3 totals 16 residues. Germline values: CDR1 MGHRA, CDR2 YSYEKL. This CDR3 reads CASSQDIGQLSNTIYF. For the CDR3, the DNA is TGCGCCAGCAGCCAAGATATCGGACAATTGAGTAACACCATATATTTT.

The gene calls are TRBV14 and TRBJ2-2, with TRBD1 matching 9 bases. The length of the CDR3 is 13 residues. Germline CDR1 reads SGHDN; CDR2 reads FVKESK. V lost 8 bases, J lost 3 bases, and 1 base stayed unmatched. The CDR3 here is CASGTGYTGELFF. The CDR3 coding sequence is TGTGCCAGCGGGACAGGGTACACCGGGGAGCTGTTTTTT.

The V call is TRBV6-5, the J call TRBJ2-5; D may be TRBD1 (6 bases). CDR1 is MNHEY, CDR2 SVGAGI, per germline. V gave up 4 bases and J gave up 2 bases, with 17 bases separating them. The CDR3 is made up of 16 amino acids. Written as DNA, the CDR3 is TGTGCCAGCAGTTCCGCCTCAGGGGCCGTACAAGAGACCCAGTACTTC. It codes for CASSSASGAVQETQYF.

This clone showed up just once. The rearrangement links TRBV28 to TRBJ2-7; 8 nucleotides agree with TRBD2. Germline loops: CDR1 MDHEN, CDR2 SYDVKM. V gave up 6 bases and J gave up 3 bases; unmatched junction bases: 7. This CDR3 has 14 residues. The CDR3 DNA reads as TGTGCCAGCAGCCCGCCGGGACTAGTCTACGAGCAGTACTTC. Residues: CASSPPGLVYEQYF. The full variable domain, in which reference TRBV28 and TRBJ2-7 provide the parts outside the CDR3, is DVKVTQSSRYLVKRTGEKVFLECVQDMDHENMFWYRQDPGLGLRLIYFSYDVKMKEKGDIPEGYSVSREKKERFSLILESASTNQTSMYLCASSPPGLVYEQYFGPGTRLTVT.

The chain combines TRBV5-5 with TRBJ2-7; the match to TRBD2 covers 9 bases. This CDR3 is 15 amino acids long. V lost 6 bases, J lost 3 bases, and 10 bases stayed unmatched. The germline gives CDR1 SGHKS, CDR2 YYEKEE (reference sequence). CDR3 DNA: TGTGCCAGCAATCTCGGCGGGGGGGCCTTCTACGAGCAGTACTTC. Translated, it gives CASNLGGGAFYEQYF.

Written as DNA, the CDR3 is TGTGCCAGCAGTGAAAAAACTAGCGGGGGGACCGGGGAGCTGTTTTTT. Translating gives CASSEKTSGGTGELFF. J is TRBJ2-2 and V is TRBV2, with 12 positions matching TRBD2. Germline-derived CDR1 and CDR2 are SNHLY and FYNNEI. Trimming at V came to 2 bases and at J to 5 bases, leaving 3 bases not matched to a gene. The CDR3 is 16 residues long. The full variable domain, completed using reference TRBV2 and TRBJ2-2, is EPEVTQTPSHQVTQMGQEVILRCVPISNHLYFYWYRQILGQKVEFLVSFYNNEISEKSEIFDDQFSVERPDGSNFTLKIRSTKLEDSAMYFCASSEKTSGGTGELFFGEGSRLTVL.

The CDR3 region has the DNA TGTGCCAGCAGTGAATACAGGGGGCGATCCCCAGATACGCAGTATTTT. Amino acids: CASSEYRGRSPDTQYF. The gene calls are TRBV6-1 and TRBJ2-3; the match to TRBD1 covers 9 bases. V lost 2 bases, J lost 4 bases, and 7 bases stayed unmatched. The CDR3 is 16 amino acids. Per germline, CDR1 MNHNS and CDR2 SASEGT.

This chain connects TRBV27 to TRBJ2-7; D possibly corresponds to TRBD1 (6 bases). The germline V and J ends were trimmed by 0 bases and 3 bases, with 6 bases remaining between them. The CDR3 is 13 amino acids. Germline CDR1 is MNHEY and CDR2 is SMNVEV (reference sequence). CDR3 sequence (DNA): TGTGCCAGCAGTTTATCCAGGGGCTACGAGCAGTACTTC. As protein: CASSLSRGYEQYF.

The chain combines TRBV5-4 with TRBJ2-5; perhaps TRBD2 as D (5 bases). The CDR3 runs 15 residues. Trimming cost V 4 bases and J 5 bases, with 18 bases left between them. Germline V gene data show CDR1 as SGHNT and CDR2 as YYREEE (reference sequence). The CDR3 spells CASSIGEGLEETQYF. The DNA of the CDR3 is TGTGCCAGCAGCATTGGAGAGGGCCTAGAGGAGACCCAGTACTTC.

The chain is built from TRBV5-4 and TRBJ1-5, with 7 nucleotides matching TRBD1. V trimming: 1 base; J trimming: 2 bases; junction bases outside the gene matches: 0. The V gene's germline CDR1 is SGHNT and CDR2 YYREEE (reference sequence). The CDR3 sequence is 14 residues long. For the CDR3, the DNA is TGTGCCAGCAGCTTGACAGGGGGCAATCAGCCCCAGCATTTT. Translating gives CASSLTGGNQPQHF. Together with reference TRBV5-4 and TRBJ1-5, the CDR3 gives the full variable domain: ETGVTQSPTHLIKTRGQQVTLRCSSQSGHNTVSWYQQALGQGPQFIFQYYREEENGRGNFPPRFSGLQFPNYSSELNVNALELDDSALYLCASSLTGGNQPQHFGDGTRLSIL.

The chain employs TRBV6-1 and TRBJ1-3, with D unresolved. This CDR3 has 13 residues. Trimming left V 2 bases short and J 0 bases short, with 2 bases between. The germline V gene has CDR1 MNHNS and CDR2 SASEGT. The chain's CDR3 is CASSEHSGNTIYF. Here the CDR3 DNA reads TGTGCCAGCAGTGAACACTCTGGAAACACCATATATTTT.

This sequence joins TRBV7-3 and TRBJ1-5, with unresolved D. V lost 1 base and J 7 bases, leaving 8 bases between the germline ends. The CDR3 is 13 amino acids. Germline V gene data show CDR1 as SGHTA and CDR2 as FQGTGA. CDR3 in DNA: TGTGCCAGCAGCTTAATGGAGGGCCAGCCCCAGCATTTT. The encoded protein is CASSLMEGQPQHF.

The chain joins TRBV4-1 to TRBJ2-2; 13 nucleotides match TRBD2. The CDR3 totals 19 residues. Germline-derived CDR1 and CDR2 are MGHRA and YSYEKL. The V segment lost 0 bases and the J segment 1 base; nucleotides outside the gene matches: 5. The CDR3: CASSQDPGTSGVNTGELFF. The CDR3, as DNA: TGCGCCAGCAGCCAAGATCCCGGGACTAGCGGGGTGAACACCGGGGAGCTGTTTTTT.

The chain is built from TRBV27 and TRBJ1-1; D is ambiguous. Trimming took 2 bases from V and 1 from J, leaving 8 bases between them. The CDR3 is made up of 14 amino acids. CDR1 MNHEY and CDR2 SMNVEV come from the germline V gene (reference sequence). The CDR3, as DNA: TGTGCCAGCAGTTTAGGCGGAGGGAACACTGAAGCTTTCTTT. Translating it yields CASSLGGGNTEAFF.

The chain employs TRBV5-4 and TRBJ2-3, with a tentative D call TRBD2 (6 bases). This CDR3 comprises 15 residues. Germline V gene sequence: CDR1 SGHNT, CDR2 YYREEE (reference sequence). This CDR3 is CVMASGLSGTDTQYF. The CDR3 coding sequence is TGTGTCATGGCCTCCGGACTATCGGGTACAGATACGCAGTATTTT.

The V call is TRBV21-1, the J call TRBJ2-3; the D segment call TRBD2 is taken from the table without a DNA check. TRBV21-1 is flagged as a pseudogene. There are 18 residues in the CDR3. This CDR3 reads CASSKETSGGAGTDTQYF. The CDR3 DNA is TGTGCCAGCAGCAAAGAGACTAGCGGGGGGGCCGGGACAGATACGCAGTATTTT.

This chain links TRBV5-4 with TRBJ2-2, with TRBD2 as a possible D gene (6 bases). The CDR3 loop spans 16 amino acids. V was trimmed by 1 base and J by 0 bases, leaving 10 bases between them. Germline CDR1 reads SGHNT; CDR2 reads YYREEE (reference sequence). The CDR3 nucleotides read TGTGCCAGCAGCTTGTCTCGGGGGTCGAACACCGGGGAGCTGTTTTTT. It codes for CASSLSRGSNTGELFF.

The chain links TRBV5-8 to TRBJ2-7, with 8 bases fitting TRBD1. J lost 4 bases, V lost 3 bases, and 12 bases had no gene match. The V gene's germline CDR1 is SGHTS and CDR2 YDEGEE. CDR3 length equals 16 residues. The CDR3 loop is CASSSPPGGFGYEQYF. CDR3 nucleotides: TGTGCCAGCAGCTCGCCTCCAGGGGGCTTTGGGTACGAGCAGTACTTC.

V gene TRBV21-1 combines with J gene TRBJ1-4; the table's D call TRBD1 went unverified against the DNA. TRBV21-1 is noted as a pseudogene. The length of the CDR3 is 15 residues. In DNA, the CDR3 is TGTGCCAGCAGCAAAAGGGACAAAACTAATGAAAAACTGTTTTTT. It yields the protein CASSKRDKTNEKLFF.

The CDR3 DNA follows: TGTGCCAGCAGGGGAGGGACCGGGGAGCTGTTTTTT. Protein product: CASRGGTGELFF. This sequence joins TRBV28 and TRBJ2-2, with 7 bases lining up with TRBD2. The CDR3 is 12 amino acids. CDR1 is MDHEN, CDR2 SYDVKM, per germline. The V segment lost 6 bases and the J segment 5 bases; nucleotides outside the gene matches: 0.

The rearrangement uses TRBV25-1 and TRBJ2-5, with a weak D call TRBD1 (5 bases). The V and J ends lost 2 bases and 5 bases respectively, with 12 bases between them. This CDR3 contains 14 residues. The germline V gene encodes CDR1 MGHDK and CDR2 SYGVNS. CDR3 residues: CASSERQQVETQYF. CDR3 DNA sequence: TGTGCCAGCAGTGAAAGGCAACAGGTTGAGACCCAGTACTTC. Full variable domain (remainder filled in from reference TRBV25-1 and TRBJ2-5): EADIYQTPRYLVIGTGKKITLECSQTMGHDKMYWYQQDPGMELHLIHYSYGVNSTEKGDLSSESTVSRIRTEHFPLTLESARPSHTSQYLCASSERQQVETQYFGPGTRLLVL.

The chain is built from TRBV7-9 and TRBJ2-5, with D perhaps matching TRBD2 (6 bases). The ends were cut back, 5 bases at V and 1 base at J, with 11 bases in the middle. CDR1 is SEHNR, CDR2 FQNEAQ, per germline (reference sequence). CDR3 length equals 14 residues. The CDR3 protein is CASSKGDSQETQYF. The CDR3 bases are TGTGCCAGCAGCAAAGGGGACTCCCAAGAGACCCAGTACTTC.

The rearrangement joins TRBV11-2 to TRBJ1-4, with D possibly TRBD1 on 6 matching bases. The CDR3 runs 15 residues. V lost 1 base to trimming and J lost 0 bases, with 6 bases between them. Germline CDR1 and CDR2: SGHAT and FQNNGV. The CDR3 loop is CASSLGTATNEKLFF. DNA of the CDR3: TGTGCCAGCAGCTTAGGGACAGCAACTAATGAAAAACTGTTTTTT.

V and J are TRBV27 and TRBJ2-7; 13 bases are shared with TRBD2. Unmatched junction bases numbered 6, after V lost 6 bases and J lost 7 bases. The CDR3 is made up of 14 amino acids. Germline CDR1 is MNHEY and CDR2 is SMNVEV (reference sequence). The CDR3 coding sequence is TGTGCCAGCAGACTAGCGGGAGGGCCCCGGGAGCAGTACTTC. It specifies CASRLAGGPREQYF.

The chain recombines TRBV4-3 with TRBJ2-1; D is ambiguous. The germline CDR1 and CDR2 sequences are LGHNA and YSLEER. V dropped 5 bases and J dropped 8 bases, with 7 bases sitting between them. The CDR3 spans 11 residues. The CDR3 DNA is TGCGCCAGCAGCGGGCTGTATGAGCAGTTCTTC. It yields the protein CASSGLYEQFF.